Each of the 15 T cell receptor beta chains below was sequenced from the same sample in a study of blood T cells in healthy people across ages. It was with a sample-barcoded 5' primer and a J-beta primer mix that a second PCR of roughly 7 to 12 cycles was run. TCRdb processed the 5' RACE reads anew with MiXCR; each CDR3 protein has one entry. The top ten clones hold 0.65% to 0.75% of a sample with roughly 1,100,000 distinct CDR3 sequences, 25% of them seen once. The same data also contributed to another study, on T cells of mothers and their children.

The sequenced material came from blood. These TCRs come from a girl aged 2-9 years in good health.

The sample holds a few counts of this clonotype. This chain uses TRBV29-1 with TRBJ1-2; tentative D call: TRBD1 (5 bases). This CDR3 region has 11 residues. CDR1 is SQVTM, CDR2 ANQGSEA, per germline. Trimming pared 3 bases from V and 4 bases from J, leaving 6 bases between. For the CDR3, the DNA is TGCAGCGTTGAGCAGGGCTATGGCTACACCTTC. Encoded protein: CSVEQGYGYTF.

The chain joins TRBV12-3 or TRBV12-4 to TRBJ2-2; 7 bases agree with TRBD1. The V and J ends lost 4 bases and 2 bases, in that order; junction bases with no gene match: 4. CDR3 size: 15 residues. As DNA, the CDR3 is TGTGCCAGCAGTTGGACAGGTCGAAACACCGGGGAGCTGTTTTTT. This encodes CASSWTGRNTGELFF.

The rearrangement uses TRBV2 and TRBJ1-5, with 9 positions matching TRBD1. Per the germline V gene, CDR1 is SNHLY and CDR2 is FYNNEI. The CDR3 covers 19 residues. The ends lost 6 bases at V and 6 bases at J; junction bases unmatched: 21. CDR3: CASSGFLRQGDVDLQPQHF. In DNA, the CDR3 is TGTGCCAGCAGCGGTTTTTTGAGACAGGGGGACGTGGACCTTCAGCCCCAGCATTTT. Drawing the rest from reference TRBV2 and TRBJ1-5, the complete variable domain is EPEVTQTPSHQVTQMGQEVILRCVPISNHLYFYWYRQILGQKVEFLVSFYNNEISEKSEIFDDQFSVERPDGSNFTLKIRSTKLEDSAMYFCASSGFLRQGDVDLQPQHFGDGTRLSIL.

There are a few counts of this clonotype. V gene TRBV11-2 combines with J gene TRBJ2-3; possible D gene TRBD2, 6 bases. Germline V CDR1 and CDR2: SGHAT, FQNNGV. Trimming pared 4 bases from V and 5 bases from J, leaving 19 bases between. The CDR3 is 16 residues long. As DNA, the CDR3 is TGTGCCAGCAGCTCGATGGGGACTTATGCAGTAGATACGCAGTATTTT. Encoded protein: CASSSMGTYAVDTQYF.

The chain uses TRBV9 and TRBJ2-1; tentatively, D is TRBD2 (5 bases). Trimming took 2 bases from V and 5 from J, leaving 14 bases between them. CDR1 and CDR2 (germline): SGDLS, YYNGEE. The CDR3 has 15 residues. The CDR3 region is CASSVDLNGNNEQFF. The CDR3 DNA reads TGTGCCAGCAGCGTTGACCTCAACGGGAACAATGAGCAGTTCTTC.

There are a few counts of this clonotype. This sequence joins TRBV10-2 and TRBJ1-5; 7 nucleotides align to TRBD1. Germline trimming cut 6 bases from V and 0 bases from J; bases unmatched to any gene: 5. This CDR3 spans 15 amino acids. Looked up from germline, CDR1 is WSHSY and CDR2 is SAAADI. Here the CDR3 DNA reads TGCGCCAGCAGCGAACCAGGGGGTAGCAATCAGCCCCAGCATTTT. Translated, it gives CASSEPGGSNQPQHF.

This clonotype was observed a handful of times. The J gene is TRBJ1-1, the V gene TRBV25-1; 9 nucleotides agree with TRBD1. Germline-derived CDR1 and CDR2 are MGHDK and SYGVNS. The CDR3 spans 17 residues. V shed 4 bases, J shed 0 bases, and the junction held 9 bases outside the gene matches. The chain's CDR3 is CASSGRWTGEMNTEAFF. The DNA of the CDR3 is TGTGCCAGCAGTGGAAGGTGGACAGGGGAAATGAACACTGAAGCTTTCTTT.

This clonotype turned up a few times. The chain employs TRBV7-8 and TRBJ2-3; D possibly corresponds to TRBD1 (5 bases). The CDR3 has 16 amino acids. The V end lost 1 base, the J end lost 0 bases, and 11 bases lay between the germline ends. CDR1 SGHVS and CDR2 FQNEAQ come from the germline V gene. CDR3 loop: CASSLVQGSSTDTQYF. The CDR3 region has the DNA TGTGCCAGCAGCTTAGTTCAGGGAAGTAGCACAGATACGCAGTATTTT. Full variable domain (missing parts from reference TRBV7-8 and TRBJ2-3): GAGVSQSPRYKVAKRGQDVALRCDPISGHVSLFWYQQALGQGPEFLTYFQNEAQLDKSGLPSDRFFAERPEGSVSTLKIQRTQQEDSAVYLCASSLVQGSSTDTQYFGPGTRLTVL.

This clonotype was seen only a few times. The chain joins TRBV29-1 to TRBJ2-5; tentatively, D is TRBD2 (6 bases). The DNA end is a closer match to TRBJ2-1, so the J assignment may be wrong. The CDR3 loop spans 15 amino acids. Germline V gene lookup returns CDR1 SQVTM and CDR2 ANQGSEA. CDR3 residues: CSVAYERVVYNEQFF. CDR3 DNA sequence: TGCAGCGTTGCGTACGAGCGGGTCGTCTACAATGAGCAGTTCTTC.

The rearrangement uses TRBV10-3 and TRBJ1-2, with D tentatively TRBD1 (5 bases). The V gene's germline CDR1 is ENHRY and CDR2 SYGVKD. V lost 5 bases to trimming and J lost 14 bases, with 30 bases between them. The length of the CDR3 is 16 residues. This CDR3 reads CAISPGDLETRGLRTF. The CDR3 coding sequence is TGTGCCATCAGTCCTGGGGACTTAGAGACGCGGGGCCTTAGGACCTTC.

The chain joins TRBV5-1 to TRBJ1-2, with unresolved D. The germline CDR1 and CDR2 sequences are SGHRS and YFSETQ. This CDR3 region has 13 residues. V lost 0 bases to trimming and J lost 4 bases, with 7 bases between them. CDR3 DNA: TGCGCCAGCAGCTTGGACAATCGCTATGGCTACACCTTC. Protein product: CASSLDNRYGYTF.

J is TRBJ1-4 and V is TRBV7-2, with D hard to call. The CDR3 has 12 amino acids. Trimming left V 1 base short and J 10 bases short, with 7 bases between. Germline V gene data show CDR1 as SGHTA and CDR2 as FQGNSA. The CDR3 sequence is CASSLELGKLFF. CDR3 nucleotide sequence: TGTGCCAGCAGCTTAGAATTGGGAAAACTGTTTTTT.

The table lists this clonotype with a few counts. The chain couples TRBV7-8 to TRBJ2-5, with no clear D. Per germline, CDR1 SGHVS and CDR2 FQNEAQ. CDR3 length: 13 residues. V was clipped by 6 bases and J by 1 base, with 9 bases between them. CDR3 residues: CASRSRIQETQYF. In nucleotides, the CDR3 is TGTGCCAGCAGGTCCAGGATCCAAGAGACCCAGTACTTC.

V gene TRBV28 combines with J gene TRBJ2-6; the D call may be TRBD1 or TRBD2 (7 bases each). The CDR3 covers 17 residues. Germline V CDR1 and CDR2: MDHEN, SYDVKM. V dropped 6 bases and J dropped 4 bases, with 19 bases sitting between them. CDR3 in DNA: TGTGCCAGCAGATACAGGGGCCCGGGAGGAGGGGCCAACGTCCTGACTTTC. This translates into CASRYRGPGGGANVLTF.

This clonotype has a handful of counts. This sequence joins TRBV27 and TRBJ2-2, with D maybe TRBD2 (5 bases). The germline CDR1 and CDR2 sequences are MNHEY and SMNVEV (reference sequence). Deletions cut 1 base from V and 2 bases from J, with 11 bases between. This CDR3 contains 16 residues. The CDR3 sequence: CASSLLGSGNTGELFF. CDR3 nucleotides: TGTGCCAGCAGTTTATTAGGAAGCGGCAACACCGGGGAGCTGTTTTTT.